The sequence of this T cell receptor beta chain was determined in a study of T cell responses to AZD1222 COVID-19 vaccine (dated by TCRdb to the early 2020s). Regarding the research as a whole: Because spike-specific TCR depth and breadth did not differ between the two schedules, AZD1222 recipients who got a second dose at roughly 4 weeks were pooled with those who got a second dose at roughly 12 weeks. A total of over 230 trial participants underwent TCR sequencing, of whom about 200 received two doses of AZD1222 and some 26 received two doses of the MenACWY control vaccine. Trial participants were enrolled by age into 18-55, 56-69 and 70-plus year subgroups, with 148, 28 and 57 TCR-sequenced participants respectively. The full study reports these points: Because no day 14 peak-response samples were available, repertoires were characterized only after the peak T cell response. A significant rise in spike-specific TCR breadth and depth was observed after two AZD1222 doses relative to day 0 and relative to MenACWY recipients. Reportedly, close to half of the unique spike-specific TCRs recognized epitopes lying outside the regions that are mutated in the B.1.351 and B.1.1.7 variants. Conclusions about previously exposed vaccinees are limited, since just 5 or 6 AZD1222 recipients were seropositive for SARS-CoV-2 at baseline. The 56-69-year group was small, and its depth increase did not reach significance, likely because of low power. Vaccine-associated CD4 TCRs spanned the whole spike protein, with dominant responses in regions 160-218 and 743-854. Participants were mostly white British, with more females than males. The authors suggested clonal diversity may have been underestimated.

In the case of this clone: The clone's antigen remains unknown. No qualities accompany the bases; no much larger clone lies one base away.

The CDR3 regions of human TCRbeta chains were subjected to immunosequencing. On the study's bioinformatics: TCRs in the repertoires were compared against a reference library of SARS-CoV-2-specific TCRs that had been generated with the MIRA antigen-specificity platform. Breadth meant the fraction of unique TCRs that were SARS-CoV-2-associated, whereas depth meant the fraction of total T cells that were SARS-CoV-2-associated. Using the MIRA data, each spike-specific TCR was assigned both to the spike region to which the TCR was reactive and to a CD4 or CD8 class. Log10-transformed breadth and depth values were compared by one-way ANOVA with Sidak's multiple comparisons tests. TCRdb took this table from immuneACCESS and kept in-frame rearrangements with V and J called. Such tables lack part of the clones; where checked against another copy, unresolved V genes explain under half of the gap, and the rest is unexplained. V and J calls and clone size come straight from that table; D and trimming were deduced from the DNA. The sample has about 120,000 clones on record, approximately 93% of them singletons. Clones ranked in the top ten supply about 2.7% of the sample.

The time point label for this specimen denotes: baseline before first vaccination. Vaccinee samples were obtained from the UK trials COV001 and COV002, which included a single-blind randomized controlled phase 2/3 trial of AZD1222 (ChAdOx1 nCoV-19) in healthy adults. For TCRbeta chain sequencing, PBMC samples from trial participants were taken at day 0 and at day 28 after the second dose. At the junction V is shortened by 4 bases and J by 2 bases, with 13 bases in between. The CDR3 numbers 15 residues from cysteine through phenylalanine. Only the CDR3 portion is preserved as DNA: 45 bases, with reading frame beginning at the first base. The germline V gene sets CDR1 to SGHRS and CDR2 to YFSETQ.

The starting material was peripheral blood, obtained on day 0 of AZD1222 vaccination. The receptor comes from an adult in good health. This receptor chain uses TRBV5-1 and TRBJ2-1; a confident D gene designation cannot be given. The CDR3 protein is CASSLRSGAYNEQFF. The DNA sequence is TGCGCCAGCAGCCTGAGGAGTGGGGCCTACAATGAGCAGTTCTTC. With the portions outside the CDR3 filled from the reference TRBV5-1 and TRBJ2-1 genes, the complete variable region becomes KAGVTQTPRYLIKTRGQQVTLSCSPISGHRSVSWYQQTPGQGLQFLFEYFSETQRNKGNFPGRFSGRQFSNSRSEMNVSTLELGDSALYLCASSLRSGAYNEQFFGPGTRLTVL.